In its sample, the clone carrying this T cell receptor (beta chain) was seen many times. Thyroid surgery had not been preceded by any treatment in any patient. Original processing methods: Differences in CDR3 between clinicopathological groups were drawn on to build a classifier intended to discriminate distant-metastatic papillary thyroid cancer patients. TCRdb called clones again from the PCR reads with MiXCR. TCRdb assigned the V and J calls; the authors' analysis was not used. The top ten hold 3.4% of the sample, which has approximately 30,000 clones, around 17% seen once. Germline CDR1 reads SGHNT; CDR2 reads YYREEE (reference sequence). The CDR3 consists of 16 residues. V dropped 4 bases and J dropped 3; count of bases not matched to a gene: 12. The sample is drawn from a study of metastatic and nonmetastatic thyroid tumors.

The source material was blood. The clonotype originates from a female donor with papillary thyroid cancer or a benign thyroid nodule (not recorded which). Some clones in this sample may be carry-over from other donors' samples. J is TRBJ2-5 and V is TRBV5-4; 7 bases map to TRBD2. CDR3 protein: CASSPGGFSGEETQYF. CDR3 sequence (DNA): TGTGCCAGCAGCCCGGGAGGTTTTTCGGGGGAAGAGACCCAGTACTTC.